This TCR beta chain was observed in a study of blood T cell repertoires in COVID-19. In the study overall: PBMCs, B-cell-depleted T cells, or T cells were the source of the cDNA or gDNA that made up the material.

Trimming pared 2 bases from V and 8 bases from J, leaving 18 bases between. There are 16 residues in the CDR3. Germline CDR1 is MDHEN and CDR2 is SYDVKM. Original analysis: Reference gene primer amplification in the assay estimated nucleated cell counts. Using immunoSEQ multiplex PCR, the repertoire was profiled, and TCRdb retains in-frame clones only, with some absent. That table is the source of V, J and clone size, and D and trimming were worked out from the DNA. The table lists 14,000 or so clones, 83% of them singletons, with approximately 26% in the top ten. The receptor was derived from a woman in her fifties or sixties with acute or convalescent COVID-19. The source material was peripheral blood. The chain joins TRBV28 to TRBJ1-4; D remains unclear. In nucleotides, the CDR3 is TGTGCCAGCAGTTTAGTAGGAAGTTCGCGCGGAGAAAAACTGTTTTTT. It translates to CASSLVGSSRGEKLFF.